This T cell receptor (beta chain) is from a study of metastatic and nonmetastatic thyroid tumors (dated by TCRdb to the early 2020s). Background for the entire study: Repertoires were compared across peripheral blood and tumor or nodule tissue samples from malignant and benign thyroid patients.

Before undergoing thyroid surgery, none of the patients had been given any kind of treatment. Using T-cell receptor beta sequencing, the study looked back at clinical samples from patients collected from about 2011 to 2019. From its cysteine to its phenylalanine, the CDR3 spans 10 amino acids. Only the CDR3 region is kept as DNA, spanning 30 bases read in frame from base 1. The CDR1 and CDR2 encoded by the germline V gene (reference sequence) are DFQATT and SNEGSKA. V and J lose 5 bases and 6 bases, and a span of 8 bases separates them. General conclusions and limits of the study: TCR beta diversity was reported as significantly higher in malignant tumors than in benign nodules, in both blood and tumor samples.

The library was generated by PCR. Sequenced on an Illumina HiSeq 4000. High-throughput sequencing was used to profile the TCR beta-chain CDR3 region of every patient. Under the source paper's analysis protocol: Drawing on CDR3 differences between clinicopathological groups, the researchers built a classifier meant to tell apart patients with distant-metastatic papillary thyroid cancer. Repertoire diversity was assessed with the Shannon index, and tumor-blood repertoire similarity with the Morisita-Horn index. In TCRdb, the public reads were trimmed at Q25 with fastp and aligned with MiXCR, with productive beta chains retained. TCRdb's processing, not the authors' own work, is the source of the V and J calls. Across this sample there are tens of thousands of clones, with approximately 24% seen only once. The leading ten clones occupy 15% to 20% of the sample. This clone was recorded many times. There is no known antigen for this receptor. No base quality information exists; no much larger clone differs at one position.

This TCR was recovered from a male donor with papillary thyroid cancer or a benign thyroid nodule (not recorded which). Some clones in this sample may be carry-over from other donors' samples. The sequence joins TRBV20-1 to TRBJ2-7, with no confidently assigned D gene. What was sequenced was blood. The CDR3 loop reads CSALICEQYF. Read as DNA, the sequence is TGCAGTGCTTTAATCTGCGAGCAGTACTTC.